The present T cell receptor beta chain was sequenced within a study of blood T cell repertoires in COVID-19. Germline CDR1 reads MGHRA; CDR2 reads YSYEKL. This CDR3 contains 12 residues. V lost 2 bases and J lost 2, with 3 bases in between. Profiled with immunoSEQ multiplex PCR; TCRdb holds only in-frame clones, not every one. The table records about 360,000 clones, 70% to 90% of them present only once. V and J are TRBV4-1 and TRBJ2-5; D gene unclear. The sequencing sample was made of peripheral blood. The receptor comes from a human donor in a cohort sampled during active COVID-19. CDR3 sequence reads: CASSQTQETQYF. CDR3 DNA: TGCGCCAGCAGCCAAACACAAGAGACCCAGTACTTC.